This T cell receptor beta chain was obtained from a study of identical twins. Each cDNA held unique molecular identifiers, and template switching gave it a universal primer site. TCRdb processed the 5' RACE reads anew with MiXCR; each CDR3 protein has one entry. The sample has 400,000 to 500,000 distinct CDR3 sequences; roughly an eighth are singletons. V lost 0 bases to trimming and J lost 1 base, with 13 bases between them. This CDR3 spans 16 amino acids. Germline V gene data show CDR1 as SGDLS and CDR2 as YYNGEE. The sample was also reused in another study, on yellow fever vaccine responses in identical twins.

Material for sequencing was CD4+ T cells sorted from blood. This clonotype was obtained from a woman between 18 and 30 years old in good health. The J gene is TRBJ1-1, the V gene TRBV9, with D possibly matching TRBD1 (5 bases). CDR3 residues: CASSVGGGSKNTEAFF. The DNA for the CDR3 is TGTGCCAGCAGCGTAGGGGGCGGCAGCAAGAACACTGAAGCTTTCTTT.